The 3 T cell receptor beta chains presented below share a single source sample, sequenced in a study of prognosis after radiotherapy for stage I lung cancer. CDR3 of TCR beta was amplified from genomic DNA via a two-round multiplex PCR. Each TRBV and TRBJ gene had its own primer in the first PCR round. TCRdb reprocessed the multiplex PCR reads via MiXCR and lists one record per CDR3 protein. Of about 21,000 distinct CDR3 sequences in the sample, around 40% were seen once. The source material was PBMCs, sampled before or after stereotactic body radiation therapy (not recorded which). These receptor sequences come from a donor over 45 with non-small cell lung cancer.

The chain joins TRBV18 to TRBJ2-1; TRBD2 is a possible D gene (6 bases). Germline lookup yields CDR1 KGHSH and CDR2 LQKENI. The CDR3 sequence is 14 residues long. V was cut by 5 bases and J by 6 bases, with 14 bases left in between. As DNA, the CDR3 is TGTGCCAGCTCATCCGGGGACGGGGGCAATGAGCAGTTCTTC. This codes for CASSSGDGGNEQFF.

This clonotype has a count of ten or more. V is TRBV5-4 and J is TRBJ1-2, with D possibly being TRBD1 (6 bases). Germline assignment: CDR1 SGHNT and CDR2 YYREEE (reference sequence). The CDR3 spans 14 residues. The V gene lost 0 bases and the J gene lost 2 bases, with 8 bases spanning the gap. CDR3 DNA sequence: TGTGCCAGCAGCTTGGTGCAGGGGAACTATGGCTACACCTTC. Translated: CASSLVQGNYGYTF.

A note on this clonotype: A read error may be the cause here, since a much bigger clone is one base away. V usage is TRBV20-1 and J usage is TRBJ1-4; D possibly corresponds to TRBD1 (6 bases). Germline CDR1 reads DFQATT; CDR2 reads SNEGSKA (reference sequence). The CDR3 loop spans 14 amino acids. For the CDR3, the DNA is TGCAGTGCTAGATCCCCCGGGGGCGGTGAAAAACTGGTTTTT. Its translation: CSARSPGGGEKLVF.